These 4 T cell receptor beta chains were all obtained from the same sample, sequenced in a study of post-analysis software for immune sequencing data. Antigens for these TCRs are unknown. General observations from the study: Four to six TRBV segments were more frequent in patients than controls; TRBV5-6, TRBV5-1 and TRBV20-1 belonged to this group.

Prepared libraries of TCR beta cDNA carried unique molecular identifiers. TCRdb reprocessed the PCR reads with MiXCR, giving one entry per CDR3 protein. Of 450,000 to 700,000 distinct CDR3 sequences in the sample, 40% to 50% are singletons; the top ten hold around 1.7%. Sequenced: blood. Every receptor here comes from a girl under 18 with multiple sclerosis.

The CDR3 here is CASSRAGAGTEAFF. CDR3 nucleotides: TGTGCCAGCAGTCGGGCGGGGGCTGGCACTGAAGCTTTCTTT. The rearrangement links TRBV12-3 or TRBV12-4 to TRBJ1-1; tentative D call: TRBD1 (6 bases). This CDR3 has 14 residues. Trimming cost V 5 bases and J 4 bases, with 14 bases left between them.

The rearrangement uses TRBV5-1 and TRBJ2-1; TRBD1 aligns across 8 bases. CDR3 length: 14 residues. CDR1 and CDR2 (germline): SGHRS, YFSETQ. The V and J ends lost 0 bases and 6 bases, in that order; junction bases with no gene match: 2. Here the CDR3 DNA reads TGCGCCAGCAGCTTGGAGGACAGGGCCAATGAGCAGTTCTTC. It codes for CASSLEDRANEQFF.

The rearrangement links TRBV20-1 to TRBJ2-7, with a possible D match to TRBD1 (6 bases). The DNA end is more similar to TRBJ2-5, so the J call may be wrong. CDR1 and CDR2 from the germline V gene are DFQATT and SNEGSKA (reference sequence). The CDR3 length is 17 residues. The CDR3 bases are TGCAGTGCTAGAGATGACGGGTCATACAGGGAGAGGGAGACCCAGTACTTC. Its protein is CSARDDGSYRERETQYF.

The chain carries TRBV7-2 and TRBJ2-3, with D perhaps matching TRBD1 or TRBD2 (5 bases each). CDR3 size: 12 residues. Between the trimmed V and J ends, which lost 5 bases and 6 bases, there was a span of 9 bases. Germline CDR1 is SGHTA and CDR2 is FQGNSA. The CDR3 nucleotides are TGTGCCAGCAGCGGGTGGGGGGATACGCAGTATTTT. It codes for CASSGWGDTQYF.